These 14 T cell receptor beta chains originate from one sample sequenced in a study of T cells in Graves' hyperthyroidism and ophthalmopathy. Amplification targeted TCR beta CDR3 regions from RNA transcripts. HTBI primers drove first-round RT-PCR of the TCR CDR3. One entry per CDR3 protein results from TCRdb running MiXCR on the multiplex PCR reads. The table records about 420,000 distinct CDR3 sequences, more than 15% of them present only once. Sequencing was carried out using blood. These receptors were collected from a woman aged 18-29 years with Graves' hyperthyroidism.

Worth noting for this clonotype: A much larger clone lies a single base off, so this may be a read error. The V call is TRBV11-2, the J call TRBJ1-6, with D perhaps TRBD1 (6 bases). This CDR3 region has 14 residues. Per germline, CDR1 SGHAT and CDR2 FQNNGV. DNA for the CDR3: TGTGTCAGCAGCCTACCCGGGGGCTATTCACCCCTCCACTTT. Amino acids: CVSSLPGGYSPLHF.

The table lists this clonotype with a few counts. The chain joins TRBV19 to TRBJ1-5; 8 nucleotides agree with TRBD1. The junction had 11 bases not matched to a gene; V was cut back by 4 bases and J by 6 bases. This CDR3 region has 16 residues. CDR1 is LNHDA, CDR2 SQIVND, per germline (reference sequence). The CDR3: CASSTNFRGQGQPQHF. CDR3 DNA sequence: TGTGCCAGTAGTACGAACTTCAGGGGGCAGGGTCAGCCCCAGCATTTT.

This clonotype was counted ten times or more. The gene calls are TRBV11-1 and TRBJ2-4; 8 bases fit TRBD2. The ends lost 3 bases at V and 7 bases at J; junction bases unmatched: 8. The CDR3 covers 15 residues. The germline gives CDR1 SGHAT, CDR2 FQDESV (reference sequence). The CDR3 bases are TGTGCCAGCAGCTTCTCGGGGGGGATGATGAACATTCAGTACTTC. As protein: CASSFSGGMMNIQYF.

This clonotype was seen ten or more times. The chain joins TRBV20-1 to TRBJ1-4; the D gene is possibly TRBD1 (5 bases). The V and J ends lost 1 base and 10 bases respectively, with 13 bases between them. Germline CDR1 is DFQATT and CDR2 is SNEGSKA (reference sequence). The CDR3 is made up of 13 amino acids. Here the CDR3 reads CSARVQATGKLFF. The CDR3 DNA reads as TGCAGTGCTAGAGTTCAGGCTACAGGAAAACTGTTTTTT.

This clonotype was recorded at least ten times. This sequence joins TRBV2 and TRBJ1-5, with 10 bases fitting TRBD1. Per germline, CDR1 SNHLY and CDR2 FYNNEI. The ends lost 5 bases at V and 6 bases at J; junction bases unmatched: 16. This CDR3 spans 18 amino acids. The CDR3 DNA sequence: TGTGCCAGCAGTCGCTACAGGGACAGGGGAACTGAGGCTCAGCCCCAGCATTTT. It is translated as CASSRYRDRGTEAQPQHF.

This clonotype was seen repeatedly, ten times or more. The V call is TRBV6-1, the J call TRBJ2-3, with 8 nucleotides matching TRBD2. Germline V lookup: CDR1 MNHNS, CDR2 SASEGT. The junction had 10 bases not matched to a gene; V was cut back by 6 bases and J by 2 bases. This CDR3 has 16 residues. This CDR3 reads CASRSSTSGFTDTQYF. Here the CDR3 DNA reads TGTGCCAGCAGGTCGAGCACTAGCGGATTCACAGATACGCAGTATTTT.

This clonotype was detected ten times or more. This chain links TRBV7-8 with TRBJ2-1, with a tentative D call TRBD2 (6 bases). Germline V gene sequence: CDR1 SGHVS, CDR2 FQNEAQ. This CDR3 region has 15 residues. Trimming removed 2 bases at V and 9 bases at J, with 17 bases between. Written as DNA, the CDR3 is TGTGCCAGCAGCTTATTGGAGGGAGGAAAGGGTGAGCAGTTCTTC. Amino acids: CASSLLEGGKGEQFF.

This clonotype was recorded many times. The chain uses TRBV28 and TRBJ1-5; D not resolved. This CDR3 has 18 amino acids. V lost 1 base and J 9 bases, leaving 25 bases between the germline ends. Germline CDR1 is MDHEN and CDR2 is SYDVKM. DNA for the CDR3: TGTGCCAGCAGTTTATTGGGAGGGTTGGGCAGCGCCGCGGGGCCCCAGCATTTT. This translates into CASSLLGGLGSAAGPQHF.

The sample holds many counts of this clonotype. The V call is TRBV3-1, the J call TRBJ2-3; possible D gene TRBD2, 5 bases. V lost 4 bases to trimming and J lost 7 bases, with 18 bases between them. CDR1 LGHDT and CDR2 YNNKEL come from the germline V gene (reference sequence). The CDR3 is 15 amino acids. CDR3 nucleotide sequence: TGTGCCAGCAGCCCGACCGAGATTGGAGGAAATACGCAGTATTTT. The encoded protein is CASSPTEIGGNTQYF.

The chain is built from TRBV9 and TRBJ2-1; 7 bases fit TRBD2. The CDR3 is 13 residues long. Germline CDR1 is SGDLS and CDR2 is YYNGEE. After removal of 3 bases from V and 9 bases from J, the junction contained 6 bases not matched to a gene. For the CDR3, the DNA is TGTGCCAGCAGCGACGACGGGAGGTCTGAGCAGTTCTTC. Its translation is CASSDDGRSEQFF.

CDR3 in amino acids: CSAWDRNTEAFF. In DNA form, the CDR3 reads TGCAGTGCATGGGACAGGAACACTGAAGCTTTCTTT. The rearrangement links TRBV20-1 to TRBJ1-1; TRBD1 matches at 7 bases. V shed 6 bases, J shed 1 base, and the junction held 2 bases outside the gene matches. The CDR3 sequence is 12 residues long. CDR1 and CDR2 (germline): DFQATT, SNEGSKA (reference sequence).

The rearrangement uses TRBV6-2 or TRBV6-3 and TRBJ1-3, with a possible D match to TRBD1 (6 bases). This CDR3 has 13 residues. Germline V gene sequence: CDR1 MNHEY, CDR2 SVGEGT. V was cut by 6 bases and J by 7 bases, with 13 bases left in between. CDR3 in amino acids: CASSPGQRNTIYF. CDR3 sequence (DNA): TGTGCCAGCAGCCCAGGACAGCGGAACACCATATATTTT.

The chain recombines TRBV20-1 with TRBJ1-1; 10 bases agree with TRBD1. The V gene end was trimmed by 0 bases and the J gene end by 9 bases; junction bases not matched to a gene: 13. This CDR3 comprises 16 residues. Per the germline V gene, CDR1 is DFQATT and CDR2 is SNEGSKA (reference sequence). Here the CDR3 DNA reads TGCAGTGCTAGAGATCGGTCGGGGGACAGGGGACTTAAAGCTTTCTTT. The encoded protein is CSARDRSGDRGLKAFF.

This clonotype was counted many times. This chain uses TRBV6-2 or TRBV6-3 with TRBJ1-1; unclear D gene. Trimming removed 0 bases from V and 4 bases from J, with 12 bases in between. There are 15 residues in the CDR3. Per germline, CDR1 MNHEY and CDR2 SVGEGT. CDR3 sequence: CASSYSDPGPTEAFF. The DNA for the CDR3 is TGTGCCAGCAGTTACTCGGATCCTGGTCCCACTGAAGCTTTCTTT.